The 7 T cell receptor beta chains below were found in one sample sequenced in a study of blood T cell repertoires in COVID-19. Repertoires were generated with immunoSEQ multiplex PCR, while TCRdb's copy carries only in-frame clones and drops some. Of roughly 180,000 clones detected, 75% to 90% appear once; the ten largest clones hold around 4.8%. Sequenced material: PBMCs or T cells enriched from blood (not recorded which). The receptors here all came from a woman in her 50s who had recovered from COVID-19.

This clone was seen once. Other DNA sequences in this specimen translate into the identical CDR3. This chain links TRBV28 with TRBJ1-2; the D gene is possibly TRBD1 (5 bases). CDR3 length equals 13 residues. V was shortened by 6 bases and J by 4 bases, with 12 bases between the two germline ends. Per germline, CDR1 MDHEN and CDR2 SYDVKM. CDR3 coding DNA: TGTGCCAGCAGCCCAGGGTGGGGCTATGGCTACACCTTC. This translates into CASSPGWGYGYTF.

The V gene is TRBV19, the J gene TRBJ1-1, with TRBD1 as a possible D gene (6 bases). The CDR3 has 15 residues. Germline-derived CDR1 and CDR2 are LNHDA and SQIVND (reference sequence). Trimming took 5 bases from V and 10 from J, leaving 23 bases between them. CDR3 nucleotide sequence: TGTGCCAGTAGTGCCAACGCCGGACAGCATAAAGGAGCTTTCTTT. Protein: CASSANAGQHKGAFF.

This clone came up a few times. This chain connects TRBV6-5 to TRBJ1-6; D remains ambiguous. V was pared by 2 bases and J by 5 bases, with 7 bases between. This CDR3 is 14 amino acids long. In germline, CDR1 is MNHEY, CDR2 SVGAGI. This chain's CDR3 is CASSYGRNNSPLHF. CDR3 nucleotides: TGTGCCAGCAGTTACGGGAGGAATAATTCACCCCTCCACTTT.

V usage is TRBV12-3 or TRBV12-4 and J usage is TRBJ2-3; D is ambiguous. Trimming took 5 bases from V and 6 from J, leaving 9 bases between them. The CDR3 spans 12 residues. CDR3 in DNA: TGTGCCAGCAGTCCCTCCAGGGATACGCAGTATTTT. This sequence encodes CASSPSRDTQYF.

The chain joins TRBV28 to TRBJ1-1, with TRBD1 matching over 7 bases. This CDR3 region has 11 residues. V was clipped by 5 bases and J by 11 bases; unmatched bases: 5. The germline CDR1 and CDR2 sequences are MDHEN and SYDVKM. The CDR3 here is CASSEGQRAFF. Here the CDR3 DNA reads TGTGCCAGCAGTGAGGGACAGAGGGCTTTCTTT.

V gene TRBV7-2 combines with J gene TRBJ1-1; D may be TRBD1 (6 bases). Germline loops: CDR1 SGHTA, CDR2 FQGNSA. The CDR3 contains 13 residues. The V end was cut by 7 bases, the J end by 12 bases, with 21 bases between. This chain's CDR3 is CASNPAGRGATFF. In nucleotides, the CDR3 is TGTGCCAGCAACCCAGCGGGGAGGGGGGCAACTTTCTTT. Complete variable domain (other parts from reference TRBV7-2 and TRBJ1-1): GAGVSQSPSNKVTEKGKDVELRCDPISGHTALYWYRQSLGQGLEFLIYFQGNSAPDKSGLPSDRFSAERTGGSVSTLTIQRTQQEDSAVYLCASNPAGRGATFFGQGTRLTVV.

This CDR3 reads CASSLTWLGRARYTF. The CDR3 DNA reads TGTGCCAGCAGCTTAACGTGGTTGGGCAGGGCCCGCTACACCTTC. V is TRBV7-2 and J is TRBJ1-2; weak D call: TRBD1 (5 bases). Germline loops: CDR1 SGHTA, CDR2 FQGNSA. There are 15 residues in the CDR3. Trimming removed 2 bases from V and 9 bases from J, with 19 bases in between.